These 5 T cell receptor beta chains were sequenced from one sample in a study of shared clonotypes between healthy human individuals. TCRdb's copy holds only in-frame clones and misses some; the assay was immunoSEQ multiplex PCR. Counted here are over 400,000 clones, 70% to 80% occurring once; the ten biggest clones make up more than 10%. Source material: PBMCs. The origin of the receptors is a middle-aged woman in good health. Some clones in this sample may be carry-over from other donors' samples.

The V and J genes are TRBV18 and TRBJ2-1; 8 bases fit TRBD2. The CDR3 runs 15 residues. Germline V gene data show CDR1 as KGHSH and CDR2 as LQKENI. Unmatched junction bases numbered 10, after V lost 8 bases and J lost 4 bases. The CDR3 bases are TGTGCCAGCCGGTCCGGGAGGGGGGTTTACAATGAGCAGTTCTTC. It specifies CASRSGRGVYNEQFF.

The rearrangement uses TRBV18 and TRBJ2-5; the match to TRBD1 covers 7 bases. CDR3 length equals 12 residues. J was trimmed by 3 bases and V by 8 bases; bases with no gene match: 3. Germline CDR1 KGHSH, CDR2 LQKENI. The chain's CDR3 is CASGTAKETQYF. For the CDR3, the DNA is TGTGCCAGCGGGACAGCGAAAGAGACCCAGTACTTC.

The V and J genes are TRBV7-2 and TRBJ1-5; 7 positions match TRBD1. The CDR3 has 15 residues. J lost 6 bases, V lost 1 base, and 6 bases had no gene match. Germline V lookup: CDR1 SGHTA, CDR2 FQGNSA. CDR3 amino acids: CASSLDLSGGQPQHF. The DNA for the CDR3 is TGTGCCAGCAGCTTAGATTTATCAGGGGGTCAGCCCCAGCATTTT.

This CDR3 is CSVLGGGLAGGVIDGELFF. For the CDR3, the DNA is TGCAGCGTCCTAGGGGGAGGACTAGCGGGAGGAGTGATTGACGGGGAGCTGTTTTTT. The rearrangement uses TRBV29-1 and TRBJ2-2, with 14 bases identical to TRBD2. The CDR3 consists of 19 residues. Per the germline V gene, CDR1 is SQVTM and CDR2 is ANQGSEA. Losses at the gene ends were 6 bases for V and 7 bases for J; bases not matched to a gene: 19.

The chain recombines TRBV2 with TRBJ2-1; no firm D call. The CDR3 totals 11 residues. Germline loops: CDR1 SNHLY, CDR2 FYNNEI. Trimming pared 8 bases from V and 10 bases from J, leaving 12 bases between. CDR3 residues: CASGSGWEQFF. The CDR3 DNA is TGTGCCAGCGGGTCGGGCTGGGAGCAGTTCTTC. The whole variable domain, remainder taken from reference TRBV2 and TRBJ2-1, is EPEVTQTPSHQVTQMGQEVILRCVPISNHLYFYWYRQILGQKVEFLVSFYNNEISEKSEIFDDQFSVERPDGSNFTLKIRSTKLEDSAMYFCASGSGWEQFFGPGTRLTVL.